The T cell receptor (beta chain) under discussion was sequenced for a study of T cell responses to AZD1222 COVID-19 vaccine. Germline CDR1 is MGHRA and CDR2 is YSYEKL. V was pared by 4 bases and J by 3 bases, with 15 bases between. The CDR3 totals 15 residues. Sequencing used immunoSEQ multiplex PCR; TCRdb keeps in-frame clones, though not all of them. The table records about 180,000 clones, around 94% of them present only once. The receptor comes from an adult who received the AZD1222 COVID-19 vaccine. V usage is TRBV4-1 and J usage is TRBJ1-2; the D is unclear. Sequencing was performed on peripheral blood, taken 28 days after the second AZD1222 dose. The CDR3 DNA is TGCGCCAGCAGCCTTAAGGACGGAGATCACTATGGCTACACCTTC. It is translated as CASSLKDGDHYGYTF.